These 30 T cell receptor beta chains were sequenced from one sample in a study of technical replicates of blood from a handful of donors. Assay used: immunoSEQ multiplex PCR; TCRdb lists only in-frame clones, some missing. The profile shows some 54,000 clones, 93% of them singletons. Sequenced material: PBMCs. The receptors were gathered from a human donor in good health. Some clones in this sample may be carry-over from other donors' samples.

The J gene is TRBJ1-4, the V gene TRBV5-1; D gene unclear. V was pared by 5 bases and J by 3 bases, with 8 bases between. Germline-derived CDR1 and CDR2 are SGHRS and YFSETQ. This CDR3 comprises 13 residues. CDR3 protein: CASRRDSNEKLFF. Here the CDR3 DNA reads TGCGCCAGCAGGCGGGATTCTAATGAAAAACTGTTTTTT.

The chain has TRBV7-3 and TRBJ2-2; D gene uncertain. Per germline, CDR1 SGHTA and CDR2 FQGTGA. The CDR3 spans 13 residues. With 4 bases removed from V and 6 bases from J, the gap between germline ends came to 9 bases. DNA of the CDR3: TGTGCCAGCAGCTCCCCGGGTCCCGGGGAGCTGTTTTTT. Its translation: CASSSPGPGELFF.

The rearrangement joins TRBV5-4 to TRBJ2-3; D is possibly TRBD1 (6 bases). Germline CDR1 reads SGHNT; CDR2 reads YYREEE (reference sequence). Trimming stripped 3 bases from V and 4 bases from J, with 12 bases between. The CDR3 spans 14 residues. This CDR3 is CASSSRGGSDTQYF. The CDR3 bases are TGTGCCAGCAGCTCTCGTGGGGGCTCAGATACGCAGTATTTT.

The CDR3 is CAWSKWGRATYEQYF. The DNA of the CDR3 is TGTGCCTGGAGTAAATGGGGCAGGGCGACCTACGAGCAGTACTTC. J is TRBJ2-7 and V is TRBV30; D is possibly TRBD1 (5 bases). With 2 bases removed from V and 2 bases from J, the gap between germline ends came to 16 bases. The CDR3 totals 15 residues. Germline-derived CDR1 and CDR2 are GTSNPN and SVGIG (reference sequence).

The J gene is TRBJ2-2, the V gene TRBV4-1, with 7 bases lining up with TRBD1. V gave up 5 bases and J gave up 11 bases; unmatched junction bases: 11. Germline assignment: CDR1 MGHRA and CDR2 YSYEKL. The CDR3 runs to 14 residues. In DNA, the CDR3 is TGCGCCAGCAGCTATCCACTCCGGGACAGAGAGCTGTTTTTT. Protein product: CASSYPLRDRELFF.

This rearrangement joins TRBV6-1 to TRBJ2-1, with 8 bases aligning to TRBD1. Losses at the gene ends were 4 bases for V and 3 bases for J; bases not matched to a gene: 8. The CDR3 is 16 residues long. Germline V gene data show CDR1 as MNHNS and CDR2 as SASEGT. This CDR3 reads CASSGPDRVFYNEQFF. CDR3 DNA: TGTGCCAGCAGTGGCCCGGACAGGGTCTTCTACAATGAGCAGTTCTTC.

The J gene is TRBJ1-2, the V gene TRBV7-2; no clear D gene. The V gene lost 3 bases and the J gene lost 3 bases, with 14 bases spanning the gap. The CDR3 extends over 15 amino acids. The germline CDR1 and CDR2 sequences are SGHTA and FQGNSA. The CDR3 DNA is TGTGCCAGCAGCTTCGACACAGACCATTACTATGGCTACACCTTC. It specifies CASSFDTDHYYGYTF.

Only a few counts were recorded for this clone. The CDR3: CASRRTDNYNSPLHF. As DNA, the CDR3 is TGTGCCAGCCGCCGGACAGACAACTATAATTCACCCCTCCACTTT. V usage is TRBV2 and J usage is TRBJ1-6; D is possibly TRBD1 (6 bases). The CDR3 has 15 residues. Deletions cut 8 bases from V and 3 bases from J, with 14 bases between. In germline, CDR1 is SNHLY, CDR2 FYNNEI.

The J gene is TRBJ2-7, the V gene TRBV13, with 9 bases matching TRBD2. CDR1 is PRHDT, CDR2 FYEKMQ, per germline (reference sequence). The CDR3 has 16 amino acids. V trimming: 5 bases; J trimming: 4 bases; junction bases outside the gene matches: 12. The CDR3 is CASSLRGRGGGYEQYF. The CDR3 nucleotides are TGTGCCAGCAGCCTACGGGGGCGGGGGGGCGGATACGAGCAGTACTTC.

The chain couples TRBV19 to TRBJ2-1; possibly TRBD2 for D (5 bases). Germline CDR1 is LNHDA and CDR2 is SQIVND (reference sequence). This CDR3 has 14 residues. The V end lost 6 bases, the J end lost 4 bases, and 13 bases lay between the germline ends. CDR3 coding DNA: TGTGCCAGTAGCCGCCAGGACTCATACAATGAGCAGTTCTTC. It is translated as CASSRQDSYNEQFF.

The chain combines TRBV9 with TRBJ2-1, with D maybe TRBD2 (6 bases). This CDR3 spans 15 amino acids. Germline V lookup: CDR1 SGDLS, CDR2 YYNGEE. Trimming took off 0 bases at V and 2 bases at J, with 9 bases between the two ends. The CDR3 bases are TGTGCCAGCAGCGTAGACGGGAGTGCCTACAATGAGCAGTTCTTC. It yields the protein CASSVDGSAYNEQFF.

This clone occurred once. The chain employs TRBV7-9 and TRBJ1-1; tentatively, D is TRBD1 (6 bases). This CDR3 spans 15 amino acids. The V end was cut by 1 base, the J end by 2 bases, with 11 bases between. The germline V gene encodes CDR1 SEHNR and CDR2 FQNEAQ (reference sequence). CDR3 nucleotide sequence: TGTGCCAGCAGCTTAGGGCAGGGGCCCAACACTGAAGCTTTCTTT. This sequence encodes CASSLGQGPNTEAFF.

CDR3 in DNA: TGCGCCAGCAGCTTAAGCATGAACACTGAAGCTTTCTTT. It translates to CASSLSMNTEAFF. The V and J genes are TRBV5-1 and TRBJ1-1, with unresolved D. V lost 2 bases and J lost 0, with 5 bases in between. The CDR3 has 13 residues. Per the germline V gene, CDR1 is SGHRS and CDR2 is YFSETQ.

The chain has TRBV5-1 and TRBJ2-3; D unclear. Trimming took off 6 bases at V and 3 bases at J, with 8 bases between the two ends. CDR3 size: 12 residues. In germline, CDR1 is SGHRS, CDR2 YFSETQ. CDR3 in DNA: TGCGCCAGCAAGATCAGTACAGATACGCAGTATTTT. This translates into CASKISTDTQYF. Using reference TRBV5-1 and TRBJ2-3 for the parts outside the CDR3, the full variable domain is KAGVTQTPRYLIKTRGQQVTLSCSPISGHRSVSWYQQTPGQGLQFLFEYFSETQRNKGNFPGRFSGRQFSNSRSEMNVSTLELGDSALYLCASKISTDTQYFGPGTRLTVL.

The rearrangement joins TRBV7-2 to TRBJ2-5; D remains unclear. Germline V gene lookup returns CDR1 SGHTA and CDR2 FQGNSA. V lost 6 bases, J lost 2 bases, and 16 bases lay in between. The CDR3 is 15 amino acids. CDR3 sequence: CASSPLQGGQETQYF. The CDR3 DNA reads TGTGCCAGCAGTCCCCTCCAAGGCGGACAAGAGACCCAGTACTTC.

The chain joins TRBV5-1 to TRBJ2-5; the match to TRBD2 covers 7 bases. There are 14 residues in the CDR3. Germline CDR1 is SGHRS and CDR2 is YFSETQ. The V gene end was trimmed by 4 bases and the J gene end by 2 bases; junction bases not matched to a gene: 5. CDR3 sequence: CASSPGTNQETQYF. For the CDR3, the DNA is TGCGCCAGCAGCCCAGGGACTAATCAAGAGACCCAGTACTTC.

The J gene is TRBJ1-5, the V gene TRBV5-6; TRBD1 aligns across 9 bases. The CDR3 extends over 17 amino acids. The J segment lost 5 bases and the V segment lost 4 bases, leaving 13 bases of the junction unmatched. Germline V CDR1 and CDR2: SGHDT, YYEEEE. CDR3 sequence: CASSLQEGTGIHQPQHF. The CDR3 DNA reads TGTGCCAGCAGCCTCCAAGAGGGGACAGGGATTCATCAGCCCCAGCATTTT.

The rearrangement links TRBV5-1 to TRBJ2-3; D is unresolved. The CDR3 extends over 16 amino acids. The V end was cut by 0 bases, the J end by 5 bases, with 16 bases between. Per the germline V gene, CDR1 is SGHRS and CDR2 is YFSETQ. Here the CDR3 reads CASSLAPGPLGDTQYF. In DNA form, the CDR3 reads TGCGCCAGCAGCTTGGCCCCAGGCCCTCTGGGAGATACGCAGTATTTT.

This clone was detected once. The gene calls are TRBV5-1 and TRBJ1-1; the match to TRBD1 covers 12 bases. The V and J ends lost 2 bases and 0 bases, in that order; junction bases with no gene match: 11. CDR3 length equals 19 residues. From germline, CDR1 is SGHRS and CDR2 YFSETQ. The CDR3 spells CASSLLGTGGGRVNTEAFF. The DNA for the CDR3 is TGCGCCAGCAGCTTATTAGGGACAGGGGGCGGGAGGGTGAACACTGAAGCTTTCTTT.

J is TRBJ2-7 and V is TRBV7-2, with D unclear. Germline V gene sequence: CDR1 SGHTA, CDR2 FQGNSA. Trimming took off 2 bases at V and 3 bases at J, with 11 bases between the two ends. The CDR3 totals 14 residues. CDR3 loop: CASSLSGVNYEQYF. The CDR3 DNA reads TGTGCCAGCAGCTTATCAGGCGTTAACTACGAGCAGTACTTC.

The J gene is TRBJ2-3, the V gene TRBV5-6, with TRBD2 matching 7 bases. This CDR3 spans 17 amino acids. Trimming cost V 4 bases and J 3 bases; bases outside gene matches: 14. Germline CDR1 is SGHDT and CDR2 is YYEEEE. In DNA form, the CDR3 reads TGTGCCAGCAGCCATTCCCTGGCGGGAGAGGAGACAGATACGCAGTATTTT. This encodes CASSHSLAGEETDTQYF.

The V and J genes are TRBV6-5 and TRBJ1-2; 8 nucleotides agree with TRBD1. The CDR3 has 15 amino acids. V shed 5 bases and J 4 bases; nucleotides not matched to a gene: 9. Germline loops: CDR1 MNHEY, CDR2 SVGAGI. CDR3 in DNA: TGTGCCAGCAGTCCTACAGGGGGGTGGGGCTATGGCTACACCTTC. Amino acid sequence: CASSPTGGWGYGYTF.

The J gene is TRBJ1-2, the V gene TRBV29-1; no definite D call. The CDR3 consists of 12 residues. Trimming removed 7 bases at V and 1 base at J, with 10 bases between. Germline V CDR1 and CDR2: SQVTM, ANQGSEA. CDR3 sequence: CSASSGNYGYTF. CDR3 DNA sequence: TGCAGCGCTTCTTCGGGTAACTATGGCTACACCTTC.

This CDR3 is CASSIGVAGGADYGYTF. The DNA for the CDR3 is TGTGCCAGCAGCATAGGGGTTGCAGGGGGCGCTGACTATGGCTACACCTTC. The gene calls are TRBV7-9 and TRBJ1-2; 8 bases line up with TRBD1. Unmatched junction bases numbered 14, after V lost 5 bases and J lost 3 bases. The germline V gene has CDR1 SEHNR and CDR2 FQNEAQ (reference sequence). This CDR3 region has 17 residues. The full variable domain, rest sourced from reference TRBV7-9 and TRBJ1-2, is DTGVSQNPRHKITKRGQNVTFRCDPISEHNRLYWYRQTLGQGPEFLTYFQNEAQLEKSRLLSDRFSAERPKGSFSTLEIQRTEQGDSAMYLCASSIGVAGGADYGYTFGSGTRLTVV.

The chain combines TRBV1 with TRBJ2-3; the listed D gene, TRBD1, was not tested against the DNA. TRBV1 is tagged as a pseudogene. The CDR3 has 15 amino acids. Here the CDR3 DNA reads TGCACCAGCAGCCAAGATGCCCCACACACAGATACGCAGTATTTT. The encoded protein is CTSSQDAPHTDTQYF.

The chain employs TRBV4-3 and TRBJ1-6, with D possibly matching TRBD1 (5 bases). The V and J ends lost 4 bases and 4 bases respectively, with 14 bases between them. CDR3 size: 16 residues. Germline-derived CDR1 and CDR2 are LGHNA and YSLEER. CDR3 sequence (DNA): TGCGCCAGCAGCCCCCCCGGGCGGGGGTATAATTCACCCCTCCACTTT. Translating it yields CASSPPGRGYNSPLHF.

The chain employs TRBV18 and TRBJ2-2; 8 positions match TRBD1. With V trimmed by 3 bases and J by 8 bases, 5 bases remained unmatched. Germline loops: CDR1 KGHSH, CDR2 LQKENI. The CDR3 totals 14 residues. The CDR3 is CASSPRQGPGELFF. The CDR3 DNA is TGTGCCAGCTCACCCAGACAGGGGCCAGGGGAGCTGTTTTTT.

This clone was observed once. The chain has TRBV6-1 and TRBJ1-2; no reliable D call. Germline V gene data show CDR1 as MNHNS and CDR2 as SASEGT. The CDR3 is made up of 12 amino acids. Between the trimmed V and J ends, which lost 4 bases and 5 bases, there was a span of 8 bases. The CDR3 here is CASSAGNYGYTF. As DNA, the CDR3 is TGTGCCAGCAGTGCCGGGAATTATGGCTACACCTTC.

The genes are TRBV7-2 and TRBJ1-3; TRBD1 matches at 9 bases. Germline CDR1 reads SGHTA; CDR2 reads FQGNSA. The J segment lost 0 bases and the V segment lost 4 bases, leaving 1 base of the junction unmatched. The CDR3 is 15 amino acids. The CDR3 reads CASSSDRGSGNTIYF. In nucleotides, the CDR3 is TGTGCCAGCAGCTCGGACAGGGGCTCTGGAAACACCATATATTTT.

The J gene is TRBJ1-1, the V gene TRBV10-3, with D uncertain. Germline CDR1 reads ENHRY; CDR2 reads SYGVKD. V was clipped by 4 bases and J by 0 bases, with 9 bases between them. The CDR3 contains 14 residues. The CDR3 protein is CAISATAMNTEAFF. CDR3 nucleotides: TGTGCCATCAGTGCAACTGCCATGAACACTGAAGCTTTCTTT.